This T cell receptor beta chain was documented in a study of blood T cell repertoires in COVID-19. At the level of the study: Sources were T cells, B-cell-depleted T cells, or PBMCs; the material itself was cDNA or gDNA.

Authors' analysis steps: Amplification with reference gene primers provided the estimates of nucleated cell counts. The assay was immunoSEQ multiplex PCR, and TCRdb's table has in-frame clones only and misses some. V, J and clone size are those of that table, while D and trimming were read from the DNA. The data show approximately 250,000 clones, around 86% seen once. The CDR3 runs 13 residues. Trimming took off 1 base at V and 5 bases at J, with 8 bases between the two ends. Germline-derived CDR1 and CDR2 are LNHDA and SQIVND (reference sequence). This clonotype was obtained from an older woman who had recovered from COVID-19. This chain links TRBV19 with TRBJ2-5; D ambiguous. The sequenced sample was peripheral blood. CDR3 in DNA: TGTGCCAGTAGTATAGTCTCGCAGGAGACCCAGTACTTC. Translating it yields CASSIVSQETQYF.